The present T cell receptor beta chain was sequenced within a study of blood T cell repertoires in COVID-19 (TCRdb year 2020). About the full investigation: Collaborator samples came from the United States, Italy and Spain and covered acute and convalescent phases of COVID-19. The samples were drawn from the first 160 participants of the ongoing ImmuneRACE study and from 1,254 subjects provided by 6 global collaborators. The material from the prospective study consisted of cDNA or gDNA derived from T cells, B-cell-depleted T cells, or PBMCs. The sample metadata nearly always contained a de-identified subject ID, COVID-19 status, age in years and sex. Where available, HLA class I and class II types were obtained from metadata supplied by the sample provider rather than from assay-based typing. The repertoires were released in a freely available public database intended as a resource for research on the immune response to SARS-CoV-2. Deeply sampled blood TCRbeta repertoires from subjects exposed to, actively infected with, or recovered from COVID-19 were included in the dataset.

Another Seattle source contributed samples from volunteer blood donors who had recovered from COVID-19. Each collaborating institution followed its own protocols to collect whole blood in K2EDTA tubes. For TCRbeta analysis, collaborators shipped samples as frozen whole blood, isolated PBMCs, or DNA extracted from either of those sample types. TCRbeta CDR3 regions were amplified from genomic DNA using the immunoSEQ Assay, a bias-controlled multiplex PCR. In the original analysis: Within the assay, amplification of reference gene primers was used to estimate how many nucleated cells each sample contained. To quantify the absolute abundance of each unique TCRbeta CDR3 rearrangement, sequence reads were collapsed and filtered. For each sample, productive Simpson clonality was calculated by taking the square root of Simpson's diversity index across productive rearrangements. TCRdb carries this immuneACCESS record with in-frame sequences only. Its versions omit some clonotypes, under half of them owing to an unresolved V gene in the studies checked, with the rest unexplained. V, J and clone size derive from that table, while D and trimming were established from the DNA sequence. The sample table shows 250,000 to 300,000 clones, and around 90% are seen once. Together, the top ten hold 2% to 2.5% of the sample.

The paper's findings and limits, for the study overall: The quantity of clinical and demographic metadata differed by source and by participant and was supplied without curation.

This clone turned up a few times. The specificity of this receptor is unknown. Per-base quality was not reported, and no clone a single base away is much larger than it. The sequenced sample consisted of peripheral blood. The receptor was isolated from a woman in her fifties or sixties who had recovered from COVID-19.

The DNA sequence is TGTGCCAGCAGTCTTCTGGGCGGGCAGCCCCAGCATTTT. It translates as CASSLLGGQPQHF. The sequence joins TRBV28 to TRBJ1-5; no D gene can be assigned with confidence. Reading the germline V gene gives CDR1 MDHEN and CDR2 SYDVKM. Relative to germline, V is 5 bases shorter and J is 7 bases shorter, with 12 bases between their ends. Including cysteine and phenylalanine, the CDR3 has 13 amino acids. Only CDR3 DNA is held: 39 bases, read in frame from base 1.